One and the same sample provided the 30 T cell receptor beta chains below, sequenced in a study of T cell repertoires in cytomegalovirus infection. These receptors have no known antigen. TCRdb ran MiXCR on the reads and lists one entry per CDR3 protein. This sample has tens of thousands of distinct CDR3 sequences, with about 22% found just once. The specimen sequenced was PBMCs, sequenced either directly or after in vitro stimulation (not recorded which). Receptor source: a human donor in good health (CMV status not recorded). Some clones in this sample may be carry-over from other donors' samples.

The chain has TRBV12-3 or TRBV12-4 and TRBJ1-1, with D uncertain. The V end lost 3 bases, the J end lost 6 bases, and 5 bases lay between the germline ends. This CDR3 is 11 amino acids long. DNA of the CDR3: TGTGCCAGCAGTTTGTTACCTGAAGCTTTCTTT. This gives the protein CASSLLPEAFF.

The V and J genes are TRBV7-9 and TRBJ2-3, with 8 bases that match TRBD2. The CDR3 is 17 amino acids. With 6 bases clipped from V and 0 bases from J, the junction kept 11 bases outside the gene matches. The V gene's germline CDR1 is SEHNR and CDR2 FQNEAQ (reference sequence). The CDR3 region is CASSLTPAGGSTDTQYF. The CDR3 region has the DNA TGTGCCAGCAGTCTTACTCCGGCGGGAGGTAGCACAGATACGCAGTATTTT. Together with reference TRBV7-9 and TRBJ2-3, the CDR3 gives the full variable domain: DTGVSQNPRHKITKRGQNVTFRCDPISEHNRLYWYRQTLGQGPEFLTYFQNEAQLEKSRLLSDRFSAERPKGSFSTLEIQRTEQGDSAMYLCASSLTPAGGSTDTQYFGPGTRLTVL.

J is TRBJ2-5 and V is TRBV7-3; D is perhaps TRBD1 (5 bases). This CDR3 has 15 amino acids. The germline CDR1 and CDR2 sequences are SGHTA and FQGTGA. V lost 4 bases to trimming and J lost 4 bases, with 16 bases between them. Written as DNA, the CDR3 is TGTGCCAGCAGCTCCGACAGTAAAAGTGGAGAGACCCAGTACTTC. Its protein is CASSSDSKSGETQYF.

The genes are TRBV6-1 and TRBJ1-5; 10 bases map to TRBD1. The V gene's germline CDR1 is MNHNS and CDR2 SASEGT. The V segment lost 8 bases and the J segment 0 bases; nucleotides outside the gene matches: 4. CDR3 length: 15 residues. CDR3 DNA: TGTGCCAGCGACAGGGGGCTCCTTAGCAATCAGCCCCAGCATTTT. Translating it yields CASDRGLLSNQPQHF.

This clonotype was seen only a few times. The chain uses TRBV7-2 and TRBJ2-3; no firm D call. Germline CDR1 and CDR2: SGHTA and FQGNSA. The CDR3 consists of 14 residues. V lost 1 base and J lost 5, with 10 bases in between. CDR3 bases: TGTGCCAGCAGCTTAGAGGCTAGGGAAGATACGCAGTATTTT. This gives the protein CASSLEAREDTQYF.

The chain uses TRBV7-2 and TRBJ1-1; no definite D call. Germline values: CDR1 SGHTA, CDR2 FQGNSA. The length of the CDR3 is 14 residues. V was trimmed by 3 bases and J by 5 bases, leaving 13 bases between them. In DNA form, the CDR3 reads TGTGCCAGCAGCTTGGCGGCCTCGCGAACTGAAGCTTTCTTT. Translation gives CASSLAASRTEAFF.

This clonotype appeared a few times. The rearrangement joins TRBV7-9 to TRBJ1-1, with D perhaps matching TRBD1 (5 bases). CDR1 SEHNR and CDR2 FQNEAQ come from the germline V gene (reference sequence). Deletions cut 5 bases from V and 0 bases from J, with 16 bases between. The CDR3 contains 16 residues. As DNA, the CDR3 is TGTGCCAGCAGCCCCCATGACAGACTCTTGAACACTGAAGCTTTCTTT. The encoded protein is CASSPHDRLLNTEAFF.

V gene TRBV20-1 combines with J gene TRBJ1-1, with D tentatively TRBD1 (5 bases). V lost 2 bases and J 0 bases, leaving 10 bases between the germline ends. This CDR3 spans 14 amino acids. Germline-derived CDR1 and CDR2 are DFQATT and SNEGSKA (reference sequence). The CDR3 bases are TGCAGTGCTAGACAGCAGGGTTTGAACACTGAAGCTTTCTTT. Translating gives CSARQQGLNTEAFF.

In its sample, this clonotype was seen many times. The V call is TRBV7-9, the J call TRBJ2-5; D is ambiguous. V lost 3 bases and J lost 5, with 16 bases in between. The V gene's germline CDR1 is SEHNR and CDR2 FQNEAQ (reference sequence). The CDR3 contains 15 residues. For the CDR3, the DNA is TGTGCCAGCAGCTTGGAGTGGAGTCATTCGGAGACCCAGTACTTC. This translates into CASSLEWSHSETQYF.

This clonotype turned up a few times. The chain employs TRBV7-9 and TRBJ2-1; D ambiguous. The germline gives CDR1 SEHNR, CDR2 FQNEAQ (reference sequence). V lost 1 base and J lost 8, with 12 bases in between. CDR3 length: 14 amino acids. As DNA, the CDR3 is TGTGCCAGCAGCTTAGATCTCCGGCGTTATGAGCAGTTCTTC. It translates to CASSLDLRRYEQFF.

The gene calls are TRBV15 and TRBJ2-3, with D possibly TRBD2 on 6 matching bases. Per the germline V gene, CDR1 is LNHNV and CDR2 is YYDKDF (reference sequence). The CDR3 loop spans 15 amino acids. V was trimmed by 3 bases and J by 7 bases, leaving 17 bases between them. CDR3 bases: TGTGCCACCAGCAGGGAGGGACCAAAGAAAAATACGCAGTATTTT. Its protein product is CATSREGPKKNTQYF.

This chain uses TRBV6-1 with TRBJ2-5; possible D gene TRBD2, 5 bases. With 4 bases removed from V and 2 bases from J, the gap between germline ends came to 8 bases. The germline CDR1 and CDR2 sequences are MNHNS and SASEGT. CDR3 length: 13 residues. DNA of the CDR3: TGTGCCAGCAGTGGAGGGTATCAAGAGACCCAGTACTTC. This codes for CASSGGYQETQYF.

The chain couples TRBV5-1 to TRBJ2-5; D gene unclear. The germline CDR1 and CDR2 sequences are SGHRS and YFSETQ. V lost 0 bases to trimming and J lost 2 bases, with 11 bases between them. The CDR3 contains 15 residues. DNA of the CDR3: TGCGCCAGCAGCTTGGACGTGGCAGGACAAGAGACCCAGTACTTC. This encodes CASSLDVAGQETQYF.

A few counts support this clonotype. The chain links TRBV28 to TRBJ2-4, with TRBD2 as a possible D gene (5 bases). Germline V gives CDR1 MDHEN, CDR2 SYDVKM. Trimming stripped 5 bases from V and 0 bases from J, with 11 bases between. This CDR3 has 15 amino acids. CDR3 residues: CASSPLGLAKNIQYF. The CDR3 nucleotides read TGTGCCAGCAGTCCGCTTGGACTAGCCAAAAACATTCAGTACTTC.

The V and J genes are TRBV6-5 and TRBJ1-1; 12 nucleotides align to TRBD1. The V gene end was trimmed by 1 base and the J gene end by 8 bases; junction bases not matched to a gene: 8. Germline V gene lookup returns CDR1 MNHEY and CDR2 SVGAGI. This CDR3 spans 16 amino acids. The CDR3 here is CASSYLAPGTGGEAFF. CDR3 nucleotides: TGTGCCAGCAGTTACTTAGCCCCCGGGACAGGGGGCGAAGCTTTCTTT.

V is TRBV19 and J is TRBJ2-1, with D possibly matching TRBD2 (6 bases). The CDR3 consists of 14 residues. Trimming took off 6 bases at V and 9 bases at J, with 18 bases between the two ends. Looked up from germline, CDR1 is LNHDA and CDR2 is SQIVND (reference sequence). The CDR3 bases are TGTGCCAGTAGGATCAGGGCCGGGGGAGTTGAGCAGTTCTTC. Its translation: CASRIRAGGVEQFF.

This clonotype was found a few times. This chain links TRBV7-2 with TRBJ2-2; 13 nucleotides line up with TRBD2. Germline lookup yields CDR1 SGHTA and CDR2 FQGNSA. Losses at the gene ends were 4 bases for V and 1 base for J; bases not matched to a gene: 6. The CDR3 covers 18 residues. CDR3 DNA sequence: TGTGCCAGCAGCTCCACTAGCGGGAGGGCCCGGAACACCGGGGAGCTGTTTTTT. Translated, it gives CASSSTSGRARNTGELFF.

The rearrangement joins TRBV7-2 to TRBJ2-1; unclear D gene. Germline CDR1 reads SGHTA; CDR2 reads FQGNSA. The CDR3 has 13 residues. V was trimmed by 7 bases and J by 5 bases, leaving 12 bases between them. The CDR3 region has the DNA TGTGCCAGCATCTCGGTTCGGCACAATGAGCAGTTCTTC. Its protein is CASISVRHNEQFF.

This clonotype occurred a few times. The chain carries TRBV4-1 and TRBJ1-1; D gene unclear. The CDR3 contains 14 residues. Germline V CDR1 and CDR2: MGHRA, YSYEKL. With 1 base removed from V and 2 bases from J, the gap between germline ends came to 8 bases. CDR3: CASSQGATNTEAFF. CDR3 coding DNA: TGCGCCAGCAGCCAAGGAGCGACAAACACTGAAGCTTTCTTT.

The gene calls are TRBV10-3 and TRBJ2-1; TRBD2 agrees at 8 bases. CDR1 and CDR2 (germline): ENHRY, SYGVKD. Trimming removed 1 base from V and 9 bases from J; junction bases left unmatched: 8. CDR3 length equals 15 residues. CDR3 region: CAISEWPAGVGEQFF. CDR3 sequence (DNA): TGTGCCATCAGTGAGTGGCCAGCGGGAGTAGGTGAGCAGTTCTTC.

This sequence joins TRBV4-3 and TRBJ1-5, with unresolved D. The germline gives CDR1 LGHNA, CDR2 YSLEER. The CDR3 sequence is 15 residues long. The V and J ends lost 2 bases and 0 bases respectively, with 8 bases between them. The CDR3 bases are TGCGCCAGCAGCCAAAGGGCTTATAGCAATCAGCCCCAGCATTTT. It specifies CASSQRAYSNQPQHF.

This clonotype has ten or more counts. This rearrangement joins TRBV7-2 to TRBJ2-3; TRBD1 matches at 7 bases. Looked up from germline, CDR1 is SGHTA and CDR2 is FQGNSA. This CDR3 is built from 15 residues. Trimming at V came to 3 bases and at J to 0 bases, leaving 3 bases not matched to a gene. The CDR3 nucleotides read TGTGCCAGCAGCTTCGGGACAGCTAGCACAGATACGCAGTATTTT. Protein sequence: CASSFGTASTDTQYF.

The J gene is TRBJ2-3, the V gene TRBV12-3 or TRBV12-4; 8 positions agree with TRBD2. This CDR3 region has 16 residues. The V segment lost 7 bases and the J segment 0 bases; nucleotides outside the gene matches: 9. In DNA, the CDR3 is TGTGCCAGCACAGCGGGAGTTGTAGGTAGCACAGATACGCAGTATTTT. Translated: CASTAGVVGSTDTQYF.

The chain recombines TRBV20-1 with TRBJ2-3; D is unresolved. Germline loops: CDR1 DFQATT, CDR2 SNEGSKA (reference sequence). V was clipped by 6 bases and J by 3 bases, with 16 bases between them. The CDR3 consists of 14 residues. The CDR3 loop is CSAPNLVGTDTQYF. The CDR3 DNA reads TGCAGTGCCCCCAACTTGGTGGGTACAGATACGCAGTATTTT.

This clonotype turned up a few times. The DNA of the CDR3 is TGCGCCAGCAGCCAAGAGACAGGTCTCAGCACCGGGGAGCTGTTTTTT. It specifies CASSQETGLSTGELFF. The chain uses TRBV4-1 and TRBJ2-2; tentative D call: TRBD1 (6 bases). The CDR3 extends over 16 amino acids. In germline, CDR1 is MGHRA, CDR2 YSYEKL. Deletions cut 0 bases from V and 4 bases from J, with 12 bases between.

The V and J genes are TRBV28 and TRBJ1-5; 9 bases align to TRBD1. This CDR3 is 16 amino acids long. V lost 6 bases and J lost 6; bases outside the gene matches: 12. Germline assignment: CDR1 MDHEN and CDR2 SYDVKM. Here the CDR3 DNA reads TGTGCCAGCAGAAGGACAGGGGACAGGCCAATTCAGCCCCAGCATTTT. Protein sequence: CASRRTGDRPIQPQHF. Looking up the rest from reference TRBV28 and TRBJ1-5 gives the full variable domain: DVKVTQSSRYLVKRTGEKVFLECVQDMDHENMFWYRQDPGLGLRLIYFSYDVKMKEKGDIPEGYSVSREKKERFSLILESASTNQTSMYLCASRRTGDRPIQPQHFGDGTRLSIL.

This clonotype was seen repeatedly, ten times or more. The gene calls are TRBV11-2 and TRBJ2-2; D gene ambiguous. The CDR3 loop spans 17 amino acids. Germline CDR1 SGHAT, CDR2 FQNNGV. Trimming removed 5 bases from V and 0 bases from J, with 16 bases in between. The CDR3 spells CASSHPGWRSNTGELFF. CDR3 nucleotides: TGTGCCAGCAGCCACCCTGGCTGGCGCTCGAACACCGGGGAGCTGTTTTTT.

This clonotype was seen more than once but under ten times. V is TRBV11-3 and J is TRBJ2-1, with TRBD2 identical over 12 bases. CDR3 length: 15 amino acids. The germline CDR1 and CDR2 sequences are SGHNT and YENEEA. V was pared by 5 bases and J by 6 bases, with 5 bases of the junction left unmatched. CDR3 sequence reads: CASSRLAGGPNEQFF. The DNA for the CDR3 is TGTGCCAGCAGCCGGCTAGCGGGAGGGCCCAATGAGCAGTTCTTC. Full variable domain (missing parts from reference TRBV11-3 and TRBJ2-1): EAGVVQSPRYKIIEKKQPVAFWCNPISGHNTLYWYLQNLGQGPELLIRYENEEAVDDSQLPKDRFSAERLKGVDSTLKIQPAELGDSAVYLCASSRLAGGPNEQFFGPGTRLTVL.

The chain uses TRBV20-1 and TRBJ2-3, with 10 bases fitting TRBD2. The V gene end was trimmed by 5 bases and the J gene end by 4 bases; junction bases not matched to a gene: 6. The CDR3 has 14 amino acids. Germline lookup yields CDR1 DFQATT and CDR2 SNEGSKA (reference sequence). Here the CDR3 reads CSASSGRAPDTQYF. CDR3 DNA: TGCAGTGCTTCGAGCGGGAGGGCCCCAGATACGCAGTATTTT.

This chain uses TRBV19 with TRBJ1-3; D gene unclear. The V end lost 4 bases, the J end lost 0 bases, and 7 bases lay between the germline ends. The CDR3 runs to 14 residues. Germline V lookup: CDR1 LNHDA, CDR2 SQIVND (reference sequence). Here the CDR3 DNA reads TGTGCCAGTAGTACCCATCCCTCTGGAAACACCATATATTTT. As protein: CASSTHPSGNTIYF.